The 17 T cell receptor beta chains given below trace back to one sample, sequenced in a study of blood T cell repertoires in COVID-19. Data came from immunoSEQ multiplex PCR; TCRdb stores just in-frame clones and leaves some out. The sample lists under 400,000 clones, 80% to 90% occurring once. Material: PBMCs or T cells enriched from blood (not recorded which). Receptors were obtained from a woman in her thirties or forties with acute COVID-19.

CDR3 in amino acids: CASSIGPGQGGTGELFF. CDR3 DNA sequence: TGTGCCAGTAGTATAGGCCCCGGACAGGGGGGCACCGGGGAGCTGTTTTTT. The gene calls are TRBV19 and TRBJ2-2; TRBD1 agrees at 10 bases. V trimming: 1 base; J trimming: 4 bases; junction bases outside the gene matches: 6. CDR3 length: 17 amino acids. CDR1 LNHDA and CDR2 SQIVND come from the germline V gene (reference sequence).

J is TRBJ2-5 and V is TRBV6-5; no clear D gene. V was pared by 2 bases and J by 4 bases, with 8 bases between. Germline V gene lookup returns CDR1 MNHEY and CDR2 SVGAGI. The CDR3 totals 13 residues. The CDR3 sequence is CASSYPAGETQYF. As DNA, the CDR3 is TGTGCCAGCAGTTACCCCGCCGGAGAGACCCAGTACTTC.

This chain uses TRBV6-5 with TRBJ2-7; 8 bases agree with TRBD2. The CDR3 has 15 amino acids. Germline CDR1 is MNHEY and CDR2 is SVGAGI. V lost 6 bases to trimming and J lost 0 bases; unmatched junction nucleotides: 7. The CDR3: CASRPEAGVSYEQYF. CDR3 sequence (DNA): TGTGCCAGCAGGCCGGAAGCGGGAGTCTCCTACGAGCAGTACTTC.

The chain combines TRBV19 with TRBJ2-7, with D tentatively TRBD2 (6 bases). Germline CDR1 LNHDA, CDR2 SQIVND (reference sequence). V lost 7 bases and J lost 9, with 13 bases in between. CDR3 length: 11 amino acids. The CDR3 loop reads CASTMEGGQYF. CDR3 DNA: TGTGCCAGTACCATGGAGGGAGGGCAGTACTTC.

V gene TRBV5-4 combines with J gene TRBJ1-1; weak D call: TRBD1 (5 bases). Germline V CDR1 and CDR2: SGHNT, YYREEE (reference sequence). Between the trimmed V and J ends, which lost 2 bases and 3 bases, there was a span of 8 bases. This CDR3 is built from 13 residues. CDR3: CASSFGRDTEAFF. CDR3 nucleotide sequence: TGTGCCAGCAGCTTCGGCAGGGACACTGAAGCTTTCTTT. Full variable domain (rest looked up from reference TRBV5-4 and TRBJ1-1): ETGVTQSPTHLIKTRGQQVTLRCSSQSGHNTVSWYQQALGQGPQFIFQYYREEENGRGNFPPRFSGLQFPNYSSELNVNALELDDSALYLCASSFGRDTEAFFGQGTRLTVV.

V is TRBV6-5 and J is TRBJ1-2; D might be TRBD1 (5 bases). CDR3 length: 15 residues. Germline V gene sequence: CDR1 MNHEY, CDR2 SVGAGI. Trimming pared 4 bases from V and 0 bases from J, leaving 12 bases between. CDR3 sequence: CASSSHTGTNYGYTF. CDR3 coding DNA: TGTGCCAGCAGTTCCCACACAGGAACTAACTATGGCTACACCTTC.

The CDR3 here is CVSGGTIADTQYF. The CDR3 coding sequence is TGTGTTTCTGGCGGGACTATCGCAGATACGCAGTATTTT. The J gene is TRBJ2-3, the V gene TRBV12-3 or TRBV12-4, with 7 bases that match TRBD2. This CDR3 contains 13 residues.

This clone was detected a few times. The V gene is TRBV5-8, the J gene TRBJ1-5; TRBD1 is a possible D gene (6 bases). V was shortened by 1 base and J by 4 bases, with 9 bases between the two germline ends. CDR3 length: 14 amino acids. Germline loops: CDR1 SGHTS, CDR2 YDEGEE. CDR3 sequence: CASSLLQGNQPQHF. The CDR3 DNA follows: TGTGCCAGCAGCTTGCTACAGGGAAATCAGCCCCAGCATTTT.

J is TRBJ1-2 and V is TRBV28, with D maybe TRBD1 (6 bases). Trimming took 3 bases from V and 7 from J, leaving 15 bases between them. The CDR3 extends over 14 amino acids. The germline gives CDR1 MDHEN, CDR2 SYDVKM. The CDR3 sequence is CASSLSQGRAGYTF. The CDR3 nucleotides read TGTGCCAGCAGTTTGTCCCAGGGGCGCGCTGGCTACACCTTC.

The chain uses TRBV10-3 and TRBJ2-1; 8 nucleotides agree with TRBD1. Germline V gene lookup returns CDR1 ENHRY and CDR2 SYGVKD. Unmatched junction bases numbered 6, after V lost 10 bases and J lost 10 bases. There are 11 residues in the CDR3. Here the CDR3 DNA reads TGTGCCACGGAGGACAGGGACGAGCAGTTCTTC. As protein: CATEDRDEQFF.

This clone was recorded a few times. The V and J genes are TRBV19 and TRBJ2-2; 8 bases agree with TRBD2. Germline CDR1 is LNHDA and CDR2 is SQIVND (reference sequence). The CDR3 is 13 amino acids. Trimming removed 5 bases from V and 8 bases from J; junction bases left unmatched: 4. In DNA form, the CDR3 reads TGTGCCAGTAGTGTTTTAGCGGGAGGGGAGCTGTTTTTT. Protein product: CASSVLAGGELFF.

This chain joins TRBV6-2 or TRBV6-3 and TRBJ2-7; D might be TRBD1 (5 bases). Trimming took off 2 bases at V and 4 bases at J, with 12 bases between the two ends. The CDR3 is made up of 14 amino acids. Per germline, CDR1 MNHEY and CDR2 SVGEGT. The CDR3 protein is CASSYGQGRYEQYF. For the CDR3, the DNA is TGTGCCAGCAGTTACGGGCAGGGAAGGTACGAGCAGTACTTC.

This chain connects TRBV9 to TRBJ2-3; weak D call: TRBD1 (5 bases). Germline V gives CDR1 SGDLS, CDR2 YYNGEE. The CDR3 runs 15 residues. With 0 bases removed from V and 2 bases from J, the gap between germline ends came to 10 bases. CDR3 region: CASSVEGAPTDTQYF. In DNA, the CDR3 is TGTGCCAGCAGCGTAGAAGGGGCCCCCACAGATACGCAGTATTTT. Drawing the rest from reference TRBV9 and TRBJ2-3, the complete variable domain is DSGVTQTPKHLITATGQRVTLRCSPRSGDLSVYWYQQSLDQGLQFLIQYYNGEERAKGNILERFSAQQFPDLHSELNLSSLELGDSALYFCASSVEGAPTDTQYFGPGTRLTVL.

The chain combines TRBV12-3 or TRBV12-4 with TRBJ1-2; D call uncertain. V lost 6 bases, J lost 2 bases, and 10 bases lay in between. CDR3 length equals 13 residues. CDR3 nucleotide sequence: TGTGCCAGCAGCCCAACAGTAAACTATGGCTACACCTTC. As protein: CASSPTVNYGYTF.

The chain joins TRBV6-5 to TRBJ1-4; TRBD1 agrees at 7 bases. CDR3 length: 14 amino acids. The J segment lost 8 bases and the V segment lost 6 bases, leaving 9 bases of the junction unmatched. CDR1 is MNHEY and CDR2 is SVGAGI in the germline V gene. Here the CDR3 reads CASRGQLTGEKLFF. CDR3 nucleotides: TGTGCCAGCAGGGGACAGCTAACTGGGGAAAAACTGTTTTTT.

The CDR3 region is CASSPGQGKKSGNGYTF. The CDR3 DNA reads as TGCGCCAGCAGCCCGGGACAGGGAAAGAAGAGTGGGAATGGCTACACCTTC. J is TRBJ1-2 and V is TRBV4-1; 9 bases match TRBD1. This CDR3 has 17 amino acids. The junction had 15 bases not matched to a gene; V was cut back by 4 bases and J by 6 bases. Germline V gene sequence: CDR1 MGHRA, CDR2 YSYEKL.

This clone has at least ten counts. This chain uses TRBV11-2 with TRBJ2-7, with D perhaps TRBD1 (5 bases). The V and J ends lost 5 bases and 4 bases respectively, with 12 bases between them. CDR1 is SGHAT and CDR2 is FQNNGV in the germline V gene. The CDR3 runs 13 residues. CDR3 in DNA: TGTGCCAGCAGCCCAGGGATTTGGTACGAGCAGTACTTC. Residues: CASSPGIWYEQYF.